Listed below are T cell receptor beta chains from one sample, sequenced in a study of blood T cell repertoires in COVID-19. Measured with immunoSEQ multiplex PCR; TCRdb has only the in-frame clones, and not every one. The sample records about 270,000 clones, approximately 90% being singletons. Sequencing was performed on PBMCs or T cells enriched from blood (not recorded which). These receptor sequences come from a middle-aged man who had been exposed to COVID-19. Both conserved end residues are part of each CDR3. The order of the fields is V gene, J gene, clone size, D gene, CDR3 DNA, CDR3 protein. A D gene is named only where the DNA matches it firmly. Size is omitted from some rows. Given values are once, few, many or a class for expanded clones.

TRBV27	TRBJ1-2	.	.	TGTGCCAGCAGTTTAGCGCCCCGGTCAGGGAATTTTGGCTACACCTTC	CASSLAPRSGNFGYTF
TRBV19	TRBJ2-1	once	TRBD1	TGTGCCAGTAGTGAGACAGGGGGGGTCAATGAGCAGTTCTTC	CASSETGGVNEQFF
TRBV5-4	TRBJ1-2	.	TRBD1	TGTGCCAGCAGCTCGCAGCGACAGGGACTCAACTATGGCTACACCTTC	CASSSQRQGLNYGYTF
TRBV29-1	TRBJ2-3	.	.	TGCAGCGTGCGTTTGGCGGCACACACAGATACGCAGTATTTT	CSVRLAAHTDTQYF
TRBV7-2	TRBJ2-1	few	TRBD2	TGTGCCAGCAGCTTGTCGGGAGGGCGAGAGCAGTTCTTC	CASSLSGGREQFF
TRBV19	TRBJ1-5	.	.	TGTGCCAGTAGTGTACAGGGTTTCGATCAGCCCCAGCATTTT	CASSVQGFDQPQHF
TRBV12-3/TRBV12-4	TRBJ1-1	.	.	TGTGCCAGCAGTTTCTACAGTCAAGCTTTCTTT	CASSFYSQAFF
TRBV5-1	TRBJ2-7	.	TRBD2	TGCGCCAGCAGCACACGGACTAGCGGGAGTCTTTGGGAGCAGTACTTC	CASSTRTSGSLWEQYF
TRBV19	TRBJ1-5	.	.	TGTGCCAGTACCCCGGAGGGAGCTTATAGCAATCAGCCCCAGCATTTT	CASTPEGAYSNQPQHF
TRBV29-1	TRBJ2-5	once	.	TGCAGCGTACTGCCGCGGGTTAGCGACCAAGAGACCCAGTACTTC	CSVLPRVSDQETQYF
TRBV10-2	TRBJ1-4	.	.	TGCGCCAGCAGTGAGGAGGGGGGGGCTAGGGAAAAACTGTTTTTT	CASSEEGGAREKLFF
TRBV7-9	TRBJ2-1	.	.	TGTGCCAGCAGCCCACCCTCCATAGCGGAGAGCTCCTACAATGAGCAGTTCTTC	CASSPPSIAESSYNEQFF
TRBV7-9	TRBJ1-3	.	.	TGTGCCAGCAGCTTAGCGGAGAGCTCTGGAAACACCATATATTTT	CASSLAESSGNTIYF
TRBV7-9	TRBJ2-5	.	TRBD1	TGTGCCAGCAGCGGAAGGACAGGGAAAGAGACCCAGTACTTC	CASSGRTGKETQYF
TRBV12-3/TRBV12-4	TRBJ1-4	once	.	TGTGCCAGCAGTCCAGGGATTGGGGAAAAACTGTTTTTT	CASSPGIGEKLFF
TRBV21-1	TRBJ1-6	.	.	TGTGCCAGCAGCAAAGTCGAGGCGAGGGACAGGGATTCACCACCCCTCCACTTT	CASSKVEARDRDSPPLHF
TRBV9	TRBJ1-1	.	TRBD1	TGTGCCAGCAACGGAGCAGGGGGCAGGCGAACTGAAGCTTTCTTT	CASNGAGGRRTEAFF
TRBV28	TRBJ1-2	.	TRBD1	TGTGCCAGCAGTTTAGGTAGGGGGCCGGTTGGCTACACCTTC	CASSLGRGPVGYTF
TRBV18	TRBJ1-5	.	.	TGTGCCAGCTCACCATGGACAGTCAATCAGCCCCAGCATTTT	CASSPWTVNQPQHF
TRBV27	TRBJ1-5	.	.	TGTGCCAGCAGTCGCGGGACGGGATTTCAGCCCCAGCATTTT	CASSRGTGFQPQHF
TRBV11-3	TRBJ1-6	.	TRBD1	TGTGCCAGCAGCAAGCTTCCGGGACAGGGTTATTCACCCCTCCACTTT	CASSKLPGQGYSPLHF